The rows below give T cell receptor beta chains drawn from one sample of a study of cytotoxic CD8 clonotypes in ibrutinib-treated CLL. Assay: immunoSEQ multiplex PCR; the TCRdb copy retains only in-frame clones and omits some. The sample records some 140,000 clones, around 90% being singletons. The sequencing here drew on PBMCs, taken after 12 months of ibrutinib treatment. These receptors were collected from a human donor with chronic lymphocytic leukemia. Each CDR3 is given with its conserved first and last residue. The D gene is left open where the match is weak. Clone size is shown for a subset of rows, as once, few, many or a class of expanded clone.

clone_size	v_call	d_call	j_call	cdr3_nt	cdr3_aa
.	TRBV6-1	.	TRBJ2-5	TGTGCCAGCAGTGAAGCCAGGCAAGAGACCCAGTACTTC	CASSEARQETQYF
.	TRBV5-4	.	TRBJ2-2	TGTGCCAGCAGCTTTGCGAATCGGGGAAGTAACACCGGGGAGCTGTTTTTT	CASSFANRGSNTGELFF
.	TRBV18	.	TRBJ2-1	TGTGCCAGCTCACCACCCCTCGGCCAGGGGGCGAGCGGGAGAAGCAATGAGCAGTTCTTC	CASSPPLGQGASGRSNEQFF
once	TRBV4-2	.	TRBJ2-7	TGTGCCAGCAGCCAAGATCGGGGTCTCCCCTACGAGCAGTACTTC	CASSQDRGLPYEQYF
once	TRBV11-3	.	TRBJ2-1	TGTGCCAGCAGCCCCGAGGGGGGCCATGAGCAGTTCTTC	CASSPEGGHEQFF
.	TRBV9	TRBD2	TRBJ2-1	TGTGCCAGCAGCGTAAGCGGGAGGGCCTACAATGAGCAGTTCTTC	CASSVSGRAYNEQFF
.	TRBV7-3	TRBD2	TRBJ2-7	TGTGCCAGCAGCTTAGGCGGGAGCTCCATCGAGCAGTACTTC	CASSLGGSSIEQYF
.	TRBV28	.	TRBJ2-7	TGTGCCACCTCCGGACGGCTGCGACTGTACGAGCAGTACTTC	CATSGRLRLYEQYF
.	TRBV27	TRBD2	TRBJ2-3	TGTGCCAGCAAAATGGGACTAGCGGGAGATACGCAGTATTTT	CASKMGLAGDTQYF
.	TRBV15	TRBD1	TRBJ1-4	TGTGCCACCAGCAGAGGCGGAAGGGGGCCGCTTAGTGGCGCAACTAATGAAAAACTGTTTTTT	CATSRGGRGPLSGATNEKLFF